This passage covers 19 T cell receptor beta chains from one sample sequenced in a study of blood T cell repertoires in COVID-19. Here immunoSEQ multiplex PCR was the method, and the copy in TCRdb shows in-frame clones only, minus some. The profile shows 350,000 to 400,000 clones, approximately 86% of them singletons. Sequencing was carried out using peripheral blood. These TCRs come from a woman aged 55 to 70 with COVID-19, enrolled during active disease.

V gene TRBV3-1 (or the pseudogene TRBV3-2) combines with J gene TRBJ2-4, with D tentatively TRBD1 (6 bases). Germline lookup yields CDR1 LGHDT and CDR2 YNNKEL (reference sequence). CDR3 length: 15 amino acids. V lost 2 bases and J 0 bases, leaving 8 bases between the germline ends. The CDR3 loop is CASSQPQGAKNIQYF. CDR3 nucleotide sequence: TGTGCCAGCAGCCAACCACAGGGAGCCAAAAACATTCAGTACTTC.

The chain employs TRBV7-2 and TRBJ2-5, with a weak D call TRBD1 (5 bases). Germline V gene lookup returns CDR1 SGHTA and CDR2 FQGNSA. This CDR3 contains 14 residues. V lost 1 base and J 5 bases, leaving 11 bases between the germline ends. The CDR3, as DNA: TGTGCCAGCAGCTTAGGGCAGGGCCTGGAGACCCAGTACTTC. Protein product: CASSLGQGLETQYF. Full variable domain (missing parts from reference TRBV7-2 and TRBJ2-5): GAGVSQSPSNKVTEKGKDVELRCDPISGHTALYWYRQSLGQGLEFLIYFQGNSAPDKSGLPSDRFSAERTGGSVSTLTIQRTQQEDSAVYLCASSLGQGLETQYFGPGTRLLVL.

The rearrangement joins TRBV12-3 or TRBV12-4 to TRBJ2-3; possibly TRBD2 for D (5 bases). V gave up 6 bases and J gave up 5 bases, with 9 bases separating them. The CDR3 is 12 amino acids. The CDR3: CASRPEGDTQYF. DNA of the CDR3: TGTGCCAGCAGACCCGAGGGAGATACGCAGTATTTT.

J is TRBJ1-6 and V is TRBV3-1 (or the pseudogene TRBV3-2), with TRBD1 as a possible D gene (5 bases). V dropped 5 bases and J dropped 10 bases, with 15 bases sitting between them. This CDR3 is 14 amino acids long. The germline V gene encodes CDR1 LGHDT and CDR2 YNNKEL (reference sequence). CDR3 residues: CASSAGPPPSPLHF. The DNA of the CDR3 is TGTGCCAGCAGCGCGGGACCGCCCCCCTCACCCCTCCACTTT.

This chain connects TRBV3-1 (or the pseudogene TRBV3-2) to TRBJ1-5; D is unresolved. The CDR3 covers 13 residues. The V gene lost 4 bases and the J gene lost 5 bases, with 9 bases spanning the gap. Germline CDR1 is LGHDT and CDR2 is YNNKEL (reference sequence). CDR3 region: CASSPKDYQPQHF. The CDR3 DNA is TGTGCCAGCAGCCCGAAGGACTATCAGCCCCAGCATTTT.

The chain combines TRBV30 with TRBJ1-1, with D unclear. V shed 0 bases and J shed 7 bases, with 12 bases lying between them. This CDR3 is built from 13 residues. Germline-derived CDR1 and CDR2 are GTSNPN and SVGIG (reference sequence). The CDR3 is CAWSVQSADEAFF. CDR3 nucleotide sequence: TGTGCCTGGAGTGTACAGTCAGCCGATGAAGCTTTCTTT.

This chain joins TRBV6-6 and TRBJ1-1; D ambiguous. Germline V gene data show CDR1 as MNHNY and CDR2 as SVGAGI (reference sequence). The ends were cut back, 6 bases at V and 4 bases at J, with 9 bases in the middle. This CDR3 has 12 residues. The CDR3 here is CASSLFSTEAFF. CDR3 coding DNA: TGTGCCAGCAGCCTCTTTAGCACTGAAGCTTTCTTT.

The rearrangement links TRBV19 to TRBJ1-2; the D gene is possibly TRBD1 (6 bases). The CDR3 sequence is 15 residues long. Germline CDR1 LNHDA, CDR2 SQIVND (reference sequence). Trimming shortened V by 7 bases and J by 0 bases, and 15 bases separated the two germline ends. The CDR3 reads CASTPGGAANYGYTF. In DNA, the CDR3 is TGTGCCAGTACCCCCGGGGGGGCAGCTAACTATGGCTACACCTTC. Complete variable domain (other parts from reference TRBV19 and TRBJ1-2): DGGITQSPKYLFRKEGQNVTLSCEQNLNHDAMYWYRQDPGQGLRLIYYSQIVNDFQKGDIAEGYSVSREKKESFPLTVTSAQKNPTAFYLCASTPGGAANYGYTFGSGTRLTVV.

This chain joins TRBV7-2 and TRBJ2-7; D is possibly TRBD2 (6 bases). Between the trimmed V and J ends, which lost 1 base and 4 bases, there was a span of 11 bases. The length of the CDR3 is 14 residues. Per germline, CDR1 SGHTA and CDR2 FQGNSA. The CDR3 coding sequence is TGTGCCAGCAGCTTAGGACTAGAGTATTACGAGCAGTACTTC. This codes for CASSLGLEYYEQYF.

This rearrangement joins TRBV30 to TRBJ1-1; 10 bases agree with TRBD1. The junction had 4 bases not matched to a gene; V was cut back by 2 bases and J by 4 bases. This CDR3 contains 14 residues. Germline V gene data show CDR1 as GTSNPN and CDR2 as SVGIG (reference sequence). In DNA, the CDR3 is TGTGCCTGGAGTCGAAGACAGGGGGCCACTGAAGCTTTCTTT. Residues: CAWSRRQGATEAFF.

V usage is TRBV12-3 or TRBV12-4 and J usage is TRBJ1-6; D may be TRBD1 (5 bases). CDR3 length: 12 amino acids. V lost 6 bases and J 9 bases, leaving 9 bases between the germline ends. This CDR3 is CASSPDSSPLHF. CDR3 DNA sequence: TGTGCCAGCAGCCCAGACAGTTCACCCCTCCACTTT.

In DNA form, the CDR3 reads TGTGCCAGCAGCTTGGGCACCGGGACAGGGTTCCATGAGCAGTTCTTC. Its translation: CASSLGTGTGFHEQFF. J is TRBJ2-1 and V is TRBV11-3; 9 bases match TRBD1. Germline V gene data show CDR1 as SGHNT and CDR2 as YENEEA. This CDR3 is 16 amino acids long. V lost 3 bases to trimming and J lost 8 bases; unmatched junction nucleotides: 11.

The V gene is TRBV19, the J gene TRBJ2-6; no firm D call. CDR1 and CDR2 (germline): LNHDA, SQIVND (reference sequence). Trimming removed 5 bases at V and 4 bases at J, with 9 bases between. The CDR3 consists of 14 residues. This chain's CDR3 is CASSLGVGANVLTF. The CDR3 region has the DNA TGTGCCAGTAGTCTAGGAGTCGGGGCCAACGTCCTGACTTTC.

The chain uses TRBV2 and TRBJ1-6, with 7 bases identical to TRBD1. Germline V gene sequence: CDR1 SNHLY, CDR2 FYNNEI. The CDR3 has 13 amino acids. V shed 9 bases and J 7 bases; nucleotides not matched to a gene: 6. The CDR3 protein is CASRRQGNSPLHF. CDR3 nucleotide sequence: TGTGCCAGTAGAAGACAGGGAAATTCACCCCTCCACTTT.

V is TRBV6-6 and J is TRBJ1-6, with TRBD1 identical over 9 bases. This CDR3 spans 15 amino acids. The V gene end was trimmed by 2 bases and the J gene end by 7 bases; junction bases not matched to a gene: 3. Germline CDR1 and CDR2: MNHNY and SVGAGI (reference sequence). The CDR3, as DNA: TGTGCCAGCAGTTACCAGGGACAGGGAAATTCACCCCTCCACTTT. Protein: CASSYQGQGNSPLHF.

DNA of the CDR3: TGTGCCAGTACGGGGGGGCTCGGACCTTTTTCACCCCTCCACTTT. It is translated as CASTGGLGPFSPLHF. This chain joins TRBV11-2 and TRBJ1-6; a weak D match, TRBD1 (6 bases). Germline loops: CDR1 SGHAT, CDR2 FQNNGV. V was clipped by 9 bases and J by 9 bases, with 21 bases between them. CDR3 length: 15 amino acids.

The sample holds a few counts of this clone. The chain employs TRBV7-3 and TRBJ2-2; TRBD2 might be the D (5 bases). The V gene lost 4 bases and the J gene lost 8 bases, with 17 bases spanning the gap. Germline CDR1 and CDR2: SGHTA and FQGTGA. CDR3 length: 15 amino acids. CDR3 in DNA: TGTGCCAGCAGCTCCCATTTCGGAGGCGCGGGGGAGCTGTTTTTT. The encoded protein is CASSSHFGGAGELFF. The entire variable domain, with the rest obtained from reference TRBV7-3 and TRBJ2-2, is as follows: GAGVSQTPSNKVTEKGKYVELRCDPISGHTALYWYRQSLGQGPEFLIYFQGTGAADDSGLPNDRFFAVRPEGSVSTLKIQRTERGDSAVYLCASSSHFGGAGELFFGEGSRLTVL.

The CDR3 bases are TGTGCCAGCAGCTACCAAGGGACAGAATACAATGAGCAGTTCTTC. Its protein is CASSYQGTEYNEQFF. The chain couples TRBV6-5 to TRBJ2-1; TRBD1 matches at 7 bases. CDR1 and CDR2 (germline): MNHEY, SVGAGI. Germline trimming cut 6 bases from V and 4 bases from J; bases unmatched to any gene: 9. The CDR3 totals 15 residues.

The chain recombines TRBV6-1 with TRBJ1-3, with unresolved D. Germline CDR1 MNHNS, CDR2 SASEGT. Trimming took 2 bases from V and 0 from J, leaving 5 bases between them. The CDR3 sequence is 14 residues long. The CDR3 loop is CASSEFLSGNTIYF. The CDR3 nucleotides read TGTGCCAGCAGTGAATTCCTCTCTGGAAACACCATATATTTT.